This T cell receptor beta chain was sequenced in a study of blood T cell repertoires in COVID-19. Across the whole study: Samples of COVID-19 (acute and convalescent) were obtained from the United States, Italy and Spain. Sample material is recorded as cDNA or gDNA derived from T cells, B-cell-depleted T cells, or PBMCs.

The CDR3 sequence is 15 residues long. Germline CDR1 and CDR2: MGHRA and YSYEKL. The V and J ends lost 0 bases and 8 bases, in that order; junction bases with no gene match: 4. Original handling: Nucleated cell counts were estimated from reference gene primer amplification. Generated by immunoSEQ multiplex PCR, the TCRdb table keeps only in-frame clones and is missing some. V and J calls and clone size come straight from that table; D and trimming were deduced from the DNA. The sample lists 250,000 or so clones; about 83% were seen once. In this sample, this clone turned up a few times. This receptor was identified in a man of 80 years or more with acute or convalescent COVID-19. V and J are TRBV4-1 and TRBJ2-2; 9 bases line up with TRBD1. The sequenced material came from peripheral blood. This CDR3 reads CASSQDGTGRGELFF. Written as DNA, the CDR3 is TGCGCCAGCAGCCAAGATGGGACAGGGAGGGGGGAGCTGTTTTTT.